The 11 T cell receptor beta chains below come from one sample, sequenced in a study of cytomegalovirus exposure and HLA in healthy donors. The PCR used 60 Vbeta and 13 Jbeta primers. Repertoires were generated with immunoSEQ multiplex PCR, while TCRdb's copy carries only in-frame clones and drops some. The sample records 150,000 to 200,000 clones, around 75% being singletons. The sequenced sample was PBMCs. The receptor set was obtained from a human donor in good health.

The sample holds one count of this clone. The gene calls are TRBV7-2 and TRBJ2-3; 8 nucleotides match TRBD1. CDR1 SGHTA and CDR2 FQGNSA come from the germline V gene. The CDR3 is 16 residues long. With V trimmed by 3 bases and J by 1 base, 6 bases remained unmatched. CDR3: CASSFAGGFGTDTQYF. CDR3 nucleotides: TGTGCCAGCAGCTTTGCAGGGGGCTTTGGCACAGATACGCAGTATTTT.

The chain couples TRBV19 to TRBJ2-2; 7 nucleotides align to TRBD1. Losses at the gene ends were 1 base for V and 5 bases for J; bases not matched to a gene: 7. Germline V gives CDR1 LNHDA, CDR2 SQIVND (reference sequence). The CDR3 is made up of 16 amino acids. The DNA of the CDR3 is TGTGCCAGTAGTATAGGAGGGGGCGGTAATACCGGGGAGCTGTTTTTT. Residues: CASSIGGGGNTGELFF.

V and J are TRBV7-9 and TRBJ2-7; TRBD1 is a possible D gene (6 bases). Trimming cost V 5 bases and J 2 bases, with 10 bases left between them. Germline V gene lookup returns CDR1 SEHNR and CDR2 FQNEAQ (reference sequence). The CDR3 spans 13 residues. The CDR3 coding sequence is TGTGCCAGCAGCCTTACAGGGACCTACGAGCAGTACTTC. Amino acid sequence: CASSLTGTYEQYF. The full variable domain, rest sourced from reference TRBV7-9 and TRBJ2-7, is DTGVSQNPRHKITKRGQNVTFRCDPISEHNRLYWYRQTLGQGPEFLTYFQNEAQLEKSRLLSDRFSAERPKGSFSTLEIQRTEQGDSAMYLCASSLTGTYEQYFGPGTRLTVT.

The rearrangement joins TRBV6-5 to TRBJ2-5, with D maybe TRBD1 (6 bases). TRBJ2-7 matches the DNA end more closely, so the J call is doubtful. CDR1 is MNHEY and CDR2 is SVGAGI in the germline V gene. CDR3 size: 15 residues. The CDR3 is CASSYSPRGKYEQYF. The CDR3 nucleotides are TGTGCCAGCAGTTACTCTCCCAGGGGAAAGTACGAGCAGTACTTC.

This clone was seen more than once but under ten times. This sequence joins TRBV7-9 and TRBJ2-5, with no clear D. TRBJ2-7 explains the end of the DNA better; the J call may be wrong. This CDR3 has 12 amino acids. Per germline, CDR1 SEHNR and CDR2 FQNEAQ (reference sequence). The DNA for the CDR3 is TGTGCCAGCAGCCCCCGTAGCTACGAGCAGTACTTC. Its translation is CASSPRSYEQYF.

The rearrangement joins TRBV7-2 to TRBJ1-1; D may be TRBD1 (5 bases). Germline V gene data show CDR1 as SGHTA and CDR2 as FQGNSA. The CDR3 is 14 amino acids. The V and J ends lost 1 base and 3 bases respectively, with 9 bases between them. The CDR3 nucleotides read TGTGCCAGCAGCTTAGAGGGGTTAGACACTGAAGCTTTCTTT. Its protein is CASSLEGLDTEAFF.

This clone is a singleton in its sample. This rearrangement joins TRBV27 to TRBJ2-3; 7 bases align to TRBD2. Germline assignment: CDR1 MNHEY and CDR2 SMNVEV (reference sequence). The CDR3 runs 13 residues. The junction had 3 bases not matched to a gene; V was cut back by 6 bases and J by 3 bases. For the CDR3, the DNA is TGTGCCAGCAGGGGGAGGGCAACAGATACGCAGTATTTT. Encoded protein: CASRGRATDTQYF.

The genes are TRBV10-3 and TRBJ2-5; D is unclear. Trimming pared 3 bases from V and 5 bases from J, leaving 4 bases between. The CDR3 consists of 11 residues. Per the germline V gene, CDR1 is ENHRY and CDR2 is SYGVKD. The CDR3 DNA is TGTGCCATCAGTGAATCGGAGACCCAGTACTTC. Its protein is CAISESETQYF.

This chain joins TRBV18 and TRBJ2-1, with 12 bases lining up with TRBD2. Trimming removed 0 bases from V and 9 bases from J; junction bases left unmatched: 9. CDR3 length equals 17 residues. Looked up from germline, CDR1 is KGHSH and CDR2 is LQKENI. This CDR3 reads CASSPPSLAGGFGEQFF. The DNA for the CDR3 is TGTGCCAGCTCACCACCGTCTCTAGCGGGGGGGTTCGGTGAGCAGTTCTTC.

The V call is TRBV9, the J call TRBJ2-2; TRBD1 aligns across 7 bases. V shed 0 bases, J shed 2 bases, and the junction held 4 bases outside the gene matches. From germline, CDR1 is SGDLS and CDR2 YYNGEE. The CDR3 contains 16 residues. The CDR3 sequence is CASSVEQGLNTGELFF. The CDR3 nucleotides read TGTGCCAGCAGCGTAGAACAGGGGCTTAACACCGGGGAGCTGTTTTTT.

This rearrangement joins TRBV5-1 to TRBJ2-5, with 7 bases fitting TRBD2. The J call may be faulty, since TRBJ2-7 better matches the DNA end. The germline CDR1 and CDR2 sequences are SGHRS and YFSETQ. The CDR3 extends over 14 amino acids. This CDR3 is CARPVGGGPYEQYF. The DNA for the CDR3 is TGCGCCCGCCCTGTGGGCGGGGGTCCCTACGAGCAGTACTTC.